This T cell receptor (beta chain) was captured in a study of blood T cell repertoires in COVID-19. Study summary: COVID-19 samples collected from the United States, Italy and Spain covered acute and convalescent phases. T cells, B-cell-depleted T cells, or PBMCs supplied cDNA or gDNA.

V was trimmed by 4 bases and J by 0 bases, leaving 8 bases between them. The germline V gene has CDR1 SGHKS and CDR2 YYEKEE (reference sequence). The CDR3 extends over 13 amino acids. This clone has a handful of counts. Original data processing: Counts of nucleated cells, estimated from reference gene primer amplification, were obtained. The repertoire was sequenced with immunoSEQ multiplex PCR; TCRdb's copy has only in-frame clones and lacks some. V and J calls plus clone size are reproduced from that table; the DNA served to infer D and trimming. The data hold over 200,000 clones, with about 90% observed a single time.

This chain joins TRBV5-5 and TRBJ2-7; tentatively, D is TRBD1 (5 bases). Material: peripheral blood. The TCR originated in a man in his fifties or sixties with COVID-19, enrolled during active disease. The CDR3 protein is CASSPGHSYEQYF. The CDR3 nucleotides are TGTGCCAGCAGCCCCGGACACTCCTACGAGCAGTACTTC.